The entry that follows covers one T cell receptor beta chain sequence. The V gene end was trimmed by 2 bases and the J gene end by 2 bases; junction bases not matched to a gene: 6. Germline values: CDR1 SGHAT, CDR2 FQNNGV. This CDR3 comprises 15 residues. Libraries were prepared by immunoSEQ multiplex PCR; TCRdb keeps only in-frame clonotypes and omits some of them. The sample holds 150,000 or so clones; over 80% are singletons and the top ten take roughly 2.1%. This record belongs to a study of control samples from healthy donors and cancer patients. This sequence was found in a woman in her forties or fifties in good health. Sequenced material: blood. The chain is built from TRBV11-2 and TRBJ2-7; 7 positions match TRBD2. The CDR3 is CASSLSGGGPYEQYF. The CDR3 DNA reads as TGTGCCAGCAGCTTATCGGGGGGAGGGCCCTACGAGCAGTACTTC.